This passage covers 28 T cell receptor beta chains from one sample sequenced in a study of T-cell reconstitution after alpha-beta-depleted transplantation in children. The TCRbeta library incorporated unique molecular identifiers. TCRdb processed the PCR reads anew with MiXCR; each CDR3 protein has one entry. The repertoire holds about 180,000 distinct CDR3 sequences, with 11% as singletons. Sequenced material: PBMCs, taken before TCRalphabeta/CD19-depleted stem cell transplant. The receptors were gathered from a boy aged 2 to 10 with acute myeloid leukemia, due to receive a stem cell transplant.

Many counts were recorded for this clonotype. The chain is built from TRBV6-5 and TRBJ1-1, with D unclear. The CDR3 extends over 14 amino acids. V shed 0 bases and J shed 2 bases, with 7 bases lying between them. Germline V gene data show CDR1 as MNHEY and CDR2 as SVGAGI. The CDR3 is CASSYSGENTEAFF. CDR3 nucleotide sequence: TGTGCCAGCAGTTACTCGGGAGAAAACACTGAAGCTTTCTTT.

The chain couples TRBV11-2 to TRBJ2-7, with D possibly called TRBD1 or TRBD2 (5 bases each). Deletions cut 5 bases from V and 4 bases from J, with 18 bases between. CDR3 length: 15 residues. CDR1 is SGHAT and CDR2 is FQNNGV in the germline V gene. CDR3 DNA sequence: TGTGCCAGCAGCGATGGGGACCGGAATGCGTACGAGCAGTACGTC. Translated: CASSDGDRNAYEQYV.

The sample holds many counts of this clonotype. The chain uses TRBV7-8 and TRBJ2-2; 8 nucleotides line up with TRBD2. V trimming: 4 bases; J trimming: 6 bases; junction bases outside the gene matches: 7. The CDR3 covers 15 residues. CDR1 is SGHVS, CDR2 FQNEAQ, per germline. The chain's CDR3 is CASSSPGGPAGELFF. In nucleotides, the CDR3 is TGTGCCAGCAGCTCACCGGGAGGGCCGGCCGGGGAGCTGTTTTTT.

Concerning this clonotype: A much larger clonotype is one base distant, so this may be a read error. V usage is TRBV5-1 and J usage is TRBJ2-7; 12 bases agree with TRBD2. Germline loops: CDR1 SGHRS, CDR2 YFSETQ. After removal of 2 bases from V and 4 bases from J, the junction contained 4 bases not matched to a gene. This CDR3 is built from 15 residues. CDR3 in DNA: TGCGCCAGCAGCTTTGCGACTAGCGGGAGTTACGAGCAGTACTTC. Amino acids: CASSFATSGSYEQYF.

The sample holds many counts of this clonotype. The chain employs TRBV20-1 and TRBJ2-4; 12 bases agree with TRBD1. The CDR3 has 14 residues. In germline, CDR1 is DFQATT, CDR2 SNEGSKA (reference sequence). The ends lost 6 bases at V and 16 bases at J; junction bases unmatched: 16. CDR3 sequence (DNA): TGCAGTGCCCAACTCCGGGACAGGGGGCCCGAACCATACTTC. Translation gives CSAQLRDRGPEPYF.

This clonotype was picked up many times. The chain is built from TRBV29-1 and TRBJ1-5, with 7 bases fitting TRBD1. The CDR3 covers 15 residues. V shed 2 bases, J shed 11 bases, and the junction held 15 bases outside the gene matches. CDR1 SQVTM and CDR2 ANQGSEA come from the germline V gene. The CDR3 DNA follows: TGCAGCGTTGAAAACAGGGGCCGCGTTTTCTGGGCCCAGCATTTT. Translation gives CSVENRGRVFWAQHF.

In its sample, this clonotype was seen many times. The chain has TRBV20-1 and TRBJ1-1; TRBD1 matches 7 bases. With 4 bases clipped from V and 1 base from J, the junction kept 3 bases outside the gene matches. Germline CDR1 is DFQATT and CDR2 is SNEGSKA (reference sequence). There are 13 residues in the CDR3. The chain's CDR3 is CSAIGGANTEAFF. The CDR3 DNA is TGCAGTGCTATAGGGGGCGCGAACACTGAAGCTTTCTTT.

The table lists this clonotype with many counts. This sequence joins TRBV19 and TRBJ1-5; D gene unclear. The CDR3 is made up of 14 amino acids. V was shortened by 0 bases and J by 1 base, with 4 bases between the two germline ends. Germline V CDR1 and CDR2: LNHDA, SQIVND (reference sequence). CDR3 nucleotides: TGTGCCAGTAGTATAGATCACAGCAATCAGCCCCAGCATTTT. As protein: CASSIDHSNQPQHF. Filled out from reference TRBV19 and TRBJ1-5, the complete variable domain reads DGGITQSPKYLFRKEGQNVTLSCEQNLNHDAMYWYRQDPGQGLRLIYYSQIVNDFQKGDIAEGYSVSREKKESFPLTVTSAQKNPTAFYLCASSIDHSNQPQHFGDGTRLSIL.

This clonotype was found many times. J is TRBJ1-1 and V is TRBV5-1, with D perhaps matching TRBD1 (6 bases). Germline values: CDR1 SGHRS, CDR2 YFSETQ. The CDR3 contains 12 residues. Trimming took 2 bases from V and 6 from J, leaving 8 bases between them. CDR3 loop: CASSFGGPEAFF. CDR3 DNA: TGCGCCAGCAGCTTCGGGGGCCCTGAAGCTTTCTTT. Full variable domain (outside the CDR3, taken from reference TRBV5-1 and TRBJ1-1): KAGVTQTPRYLIKTRGQQVTLSCSPISGHRSVSWYQQTPGQGLQFLFEYFSETQRNKGNFPGRFSGRQFSNSRSEMNVSTLELGDSALYLCASSFGGPEAFFGQGTRLTVV.

This clonotype has a count of ten or more. The CDR3 nucleotides read TGTGCCAGCAAGTGGACAGGGGGCCGAGATACGCAGTATTTT. It yields the protein CASKWTGGRDTQYF. The rearrangement links TRBV28 to TRBJ2-3; 11 positions agree with TRBD1. Germline CDR1 reads MDHEN; CDR2 reads SYDVKM. Losses at the gene ends were 7 bases for V and 5 bases for J; bases not matched to a gene: 5. There are 14 residues in the CDR3. The full variable domain, completed using reference TRBV28 and TRBJ2-3, is DVKVTQSSRYLVKRTGEKVFLECVQDMDHENMFWYRQDPGLGLRLIYFSYDVKMKEKGDIPEGYSVSREKKERFSLILESASTNQTSMYLCASKWTGGRDTQYFGPGTRLTVL.

There are many counts of this clonotype. The chain couples TRBV5-1 to TRBJ1-1; no reliable D call. Trimming took off 2 bases at V and 0 bases at J, with 14 bases between the two ends. This CDR3 spans 16 amino acids. Per the germline V gene, CDR1 is SGHRS and CDR2 is YFSETQ. CDR3 in amino acids: CASSLGNPGVNTEAFF. CDR3 nucleotides: TGCGCCAGCAGCTTAGGCAACCCCGGGGTGAACACTGAAGCTTTCTTT.

At least ten counts were recorded for this clonotype. This chain uses TRBV3-1 with TRBJ2-7, with a tentative D call TRBD2 (5 bases). This CDR3 spans 13 amino acids. Germline V gene data show CDR1 as LGHDT and CDR2 as YNNKEL (reference sequence). Trimming took off 6 bases at V and 1 base at J, with 10 bases between the two ends. This chain's CDR3 is CASSLGESYEQYV. CDR3 DNA sequence: TGTGCCAGCAGTCTCGGGGAATCCTACGAGCAGTACGTC.

This clonotype was seen repeatedly, ten times or more. CDR3: CSVDGVAGGFVDEQFF. For the CDR3, the DNA is TGCAGCGTTGACGGGGTAGCGGGAGGTTTCGTAGATGAGCAGTTCTTC. The chain uses TRBV29-1 and TRBJ2-1, with TRBD2 matching 10 bases. The CDR3 is made up of 16 amino acids. J lost 8 bases, V lost 3 bases, and 13 bases had no gene match. Germline CDR1 is SQVTM and CDR2 is ANQGSEA.

In its sample, this clonotype was seen many times. The chain recombines TRBV12-3 or TRBV12-4 with TRBJ2-7, with D perhaps matching TRBD1 or TRBD2 (9 bases each). V lost 6 bases to trimming and J lost 5 bases, with 17 bases between them. The CDR3 consists of 14 residues. The CDR3 DNA reads TGTGCCAGCAGGGGACAGGGACTAGCTAACGAGCAGTACTTC. Its protein is CASRGQGLANEQYF.

This clonotype was observed at least ten times. This chain links TRBV20-1 with TRBJ2-1; 9 nucleotides match TRBD2. Germline CDR1 DFQATT, CDR2 SNEGSKA (reference sequence). The CDR3 runs to 17 residues. Trimming took 0 bases from V and 4 from J; bases not matched to a gene: 10. CDR3 sequence reads: CSARDWAAGGPYNEQFF. The CDR3 DNA sequence: TGCAGTGCTAGAGATTGGGCGGCGGGGGGGCCTTACAATGAGCAGTTCTTC.

This clonotype was detected ten times or more. CDR3 region: CASSWEGSTGENEKLFF. In DNA form, the CDR3 reads TGCGCCAGCAGCTGGGAGGGGAGTACGGGGGAGAATGAAAAACTGTTTTTT. This chain joins TRBV5-1 and TRBJ1-4; a possible D gene is TRBD1 (5 bases). Trimming left V 3 bases short and J 5 bases short, with 20 bases between. There are 17 residues in the CDR3. The germline V gene encodes CDR1 SGHRS and CDR2 YFSETQ.

In this sample, this clonotype turned up a few times. The V call is TRBV20-1, the J call TRBJ1-1; the match to TRBD1 covers 7 bases. Germline assignment: CDR1 DFQATT and CDR2 SNEGSKA (reference sequence). This CDR3 is 17 amino acids long. J lost 1 base, V lost 5 bases, and 16 bases had no gene match. CDR3 bases: TGCAGTGCTCAGAGCCGACAGGGCCGGAAAGGGAACACTGAAGCTTTCTTT. This sequence encodes CSAQSRQGRKGNTEAFF.

In its sample, this clonotype was seen many times. This chain uses TRBV19 with TRBJ2-4; 11 bases fit TRBD2. Trimming at V came to 5 bases and at J to 6 bases, leaving 6 bases not matched to a gene. Germline V CDR1 and CDR2: LNHDA, SQIVND (reference sequence). There are 15 residues in the CDR3. Written as DNA, the CDR3 is TGTGCCAGTAGTGGGGGACTAGCGGCGGGAAACATTCAGTACTTC. Encoded protein: CASSGGLAAGNIQYF.

This clonotype appeared once. The rearrangement joins TRBV6-1 to TRBJ2-1; 7 positions match TRBD2. The CDR3 consists of 15 residues. The germline gives CDR1 MNHNS, CDR2 SASEGT. With 3 bases clipped from V and 6 bases from J, the junction kept 8 bases outside the gene matches. The CDR3 nucleotides read TGTGCCAGCAGTGAGGCTAGCGGTGACTTCAATGAGCAGTTCTTC. Translation: CASSEASGDFNEQFF.

In its sample, this clonotype was seen a few times. J is TRBJ1-5 and V is TRBV20-1; D is uncertain. V was clipped by 3 bases and J by 0 bases, with 12 bases between them. This CDR3 region has 15 residues. Germline CDR1 DFQATT, CDR2 SNEGSKA (reference sequence). CDR3 nucleotide sequence: TGCAGTGCTAGTGAAGGCAGCTATAGCAATCAGCCCCAGCATTTT. It translates to CSASEGSYSNQPQHF.

This clonotype came up many times. This chain joins TRBV7-2 and TRBJ2-7; no clear D. This CDR3 is 13 amino acids long. V shed 0 bases and J shed 1 base, with 4 bases lying between them. The V gene's germline CDR1 is SGHTA and CDR2 FQGNSA. The CDR3 loop reads CASSLAGSYEQYF. CDR3 nucleotides: TGTGCCAGCAGCTTAGCGGGTTCCTACGAGCAGTACTTC.

Many counts were recorded for this clonotype. This chain uses TRBV5-1 with TRBJ2-5; D gene uncertain. CDR1 SGHRS and CDR2 YFSETQ come from the germline V gene. V lost 0 bases, J lost 1 base, and 7 bases lay in between. The CDR3 covers 14 residues. As DNA, the CDR3 is TGCGCCAGCAGCTTGGCCGGAGTCCAAGAGACCCAGTACTTC. Translated: CASSLAGVQETQYF.

This clonotype was picked up many times. The V and J genes are TRBV5-1 and TRBJ2-7; TRBD2 matches at 12 bases. V lost 0 bases to trimming and J lost 6 bases; unmatched junction nucleotides: 1. CDR1 and CDR2 from the germline V gene are SGHRS and YFSETQ. The CDR3 has 14 residues. CDR3 bases: TGCGCCAGCAGCTTGGTACTAGCGGGAGGCGAGCAGTACTTC. Its translation is CASSLVLAGGEQYF. Variable domain in full (rest from reference TRBV5-1 and TRBJ2-7): KAGVTQTPRYLIKTRGQQVTLSCSPISGHRSVSWYQQTPGQGLQFLFEYFSETQRNKGNFPGRFSGRQFSNSRSEMNVSTLELGDSALYLCASSLVLAGGEQYFGPGTRLTVT.

This clonotype was seen only once. A much more abundant neighbour one base away suggests this may be a read error. The DNA for the CDR3 is TGCAGTGCTAGAGATTCTGGCGGATTTGGGAATCAAGAGACCCAGTACTTC. Protein: CSARDSGGFGNQETQYF. V is TRBV20-1 and J is TRBJ2-5; D is uncertain. The germline CDR1 and CDR2 sequences are DFQATT and SNEGSKA (reference sequence). The CDR3 runs 17 residues. Trimming pared 0 bases from V and 2 bases from J, leaving 19 bases between.

The V and J genes are TRBV23-1 and TRBJ1-5; D unclear. TRBV23-1 is an ORF; its function is uncertain. Trimming cost V 7 bases and J 5 bases, with 12 bases left between them. The CDR3 contains 13 residues. The CDR3 loop is CASIRRGYQPQHF. CDR3 sequence (DNA): TGCGCCAGCATTCGTCGCGGGTATCAGCCCCAGCATTTT.

Many counts were recorded for this clonotype. V and J are TRBV12-3 or TRBV12-4 and TRBJ2-7; a weak D match, TRBD2 (6 bases). V lost 2 bases and J lost 1, with 6 bases in between. The CDR3 is made up of 13 amino acids. The CDR3 spells CASSLLASYEQYF. CDR3 sequence (DNA): TGTGCCAGCAGTTTACTAGCGTCCTACGAGCAGTACTTC.

This clonotype was seen ten or more times. This rearrangement joins TRBV10-1 to TRBJ1-1, with 7 nucleotides matching TRBD1. The CDR3 is made up of 20 amino acids. V trimming: 0 bases; J trimming: 6 bases; junction bases outside the gene matches: 22. Germline values: CDR1 WNHNN, CDR2 SYGVQD (reference sequence). The DNA for the CDR3 is TGCGCCAGCAGTGAGTCGACCCCCGGGGGAGGGGGCACGCTTAACCCTGAAGCTTTCTTT. Protein product: CASSESTPGGGGTLNPEAFF.

This clonotype was seen at least ten times. The chain joins TRBV27 to TRBJ1-2; D gene uncertain. The CDR3 extends over 16 amino acids. V lost 1 base, J lost 0 bases, and 12 bases lay in between. From germline, CDR1 is MNHEY and CDR2 SMNVEV (reference sequence). The CDR3 loop is CASSLYPRGSNYGYTF. In nucleotides, the CDR3 is TGTGCCAGCAGTTTATATCCCCGCGGGTCTAACTATGGCTACACCTTC.